Presented here are 28 T cell receptor beta chains from one specimen sequenced in a study of OX40 agonist ivuxolimab in advanced cancers. TCRdb's table, derived via immunoSEQ multiplex PCR, lists solely in-frame clones and lacks some. Among 50,000 to 65,000 clones listed, roughly 86% were seen once. Here the sequenced sample was CD4+ or CD8+ T cells sorted from blood, taken in a trial of the OX40 agonist ivuxolimab. The origin of the receptors is an adult with an advanced solid tumor such as melanoma, head and neck, liver or kidney cancer.

The rearrangement links TRBV7-9 to TRBJ1-4; D not certain. Per germline, CDR1 SEHNR and CDR2 FQNEAQ (reference sequence). The CDR3 totals 15 residues. V was pared by 1 base and J by 0 bases, with 6 bases between. The CDR3 DNA reads as TGTGCCAGCAGCTTAGATCCACCAACTAATGAAAAACTGTTTTTT. Its protein is CASSLDPPTNEKLFF.

CDR3 amino acids: CASSIGQYLNYGYTF. The CDR3 DNA reads TGTGCCAGTAGTATAGGACAGTATCTCAACTATGGCTACACCTTC. This chain uses TRBV19 with TRBJ1-2, with D possibly matching TRBD1 (5 bases). Germline V gene data show CDR1 as LNHDA and CDR2 as SQIVND (reference sequence). V gave up 1 base and J gave up 2 bases, with 11 bases separating them. The CDR3 sequence is 15 residues long.

V gene TRBV7-9 combines with J gene TRBJ2-6, with D uncertain. V dropped 2 bases and J dropped 2 bases, with 1 base sitting between them. The CDR3 totals 13 residues. Germline V gene lookup returns CDR1 SEHNR and CDR2 FQNEAQ (reference sequence). CDR3 sequence (DNA): TGTGCCAGCAGCTTACCTGGGGCCAACGTCCTGACTTTC. This encodes CASSLPGANVLTF.

The rearrangement uses TRBV5-4 and TRBJ1-2, with TRBD1 identical over 8 bases. V lost 1 base, J lost 7 bases, and 9 bases stayed unmatched. This CDR3 has 15 amino acids. Germline V gene data show CDR1 as SGHNT and CDR2 as YYREEE (reference sequence). The CDR3 DNA follows: TGTGCCAGCAGCTTGTTTACAGGGGGACCGAGTGGCTACACCTTC. It specifies CASSLFTGGPSGYTF.

This clone was seen a single time. This sample also contains other DNA sequences that code for the same CDR3. The CDR3 DNA follows: TGTGCCAGCAAACCTGGGGCGGTCTCCTACGAGCAGTACTTC. Protein: CASKPGAVSYEQYF. V gene TRBV7-2 combines with J gene TRBJ2-7; maybe TRBD1 (5 bases). CDR3 length: 14 amino acids. V gave up 7 bases and J gave up 0 bases, with 13 bases separating them. The germline CDR1 and CDR2 sequences are SGHTA and FQGNSA.

The gene calls are TRBV28 and TRBJ2-3; 9 bases match TRBD1. This CDR3 is built from 15 residues. Germline loops: CDR1 MDHEN, CDR2 SYDVKM. V was clipped by 6 bases and J by 2 bases; unmatched bases: 6. The CDR3: CASRPDRGNTDTQYF. The CDR3 DNA is TGTGCCAGCAGACCGGACAGGGGAAACACAGATACGCAGTATTTT.

V is TRBV12-5 and J is TRBJ2-1, with TRBD2 matching 10 bases. With 6 bases clipped from V and 4 bases from J, the junction kept 6 bases outside the gene matches. Germline loops: CDR1 LGHNT, CDR2 FRNRAP. The CDR3 loop spans 15 amino acids. The DNA of the CDR3 is TGTGCTAGTGGCTATAGCGGGAGGCGTTACAATGAGCAGTTCTTC. Protein product: CASGYSGRRYNEQFF.

The V call is TRBV18, the J call TRBJ2-7; 8 bases match TRBD1. CDR1 and CDR2 from the germline V gene are KGHSH and LQKENI. The CDR3 runs to 13 residues. V lost 8 bases, J lost 0 bases, and 3 bases stayed unmatched. DNA for the CDR3: TGTGCCAGCCACGGACAGGGCTCCTACGAGCAGTACTTC. Residues: CASHGQGSYEQYF.

This clone appeared a single time. The J gene is TRBJ2-7, the V gene TRBV6-5; maybe TRBD1 (6 bases). Germline CDR1 is MNHEY and CDR2 is SVGAGI. Trimming left V 11 bases short and J 7 bases short, with 24 bases between. The CDR3 is made up of 14 amino acids. CDR3 in DNA: TGTGCCGCTACCACGACAGGACTCGGGAATGAGCAGTACTTC. Protein sequence: CAATTTGLGNEQYF.

The V call is TRBV11-1, the J call TRBJ1-1; TRBD1 is a possible D gene (6 bases). CDR1 is SGHAT, CDR2 FQDESV, per germline (reference sequence). The CDR3 is 15 amino acids. V gave up 5 bases and J gave up 0 bases, with 13 bases separating them. As DNA, the CDR3 is TGTGCCAGCAGCCCGAAGCAGGGGATGAACACTGAAGCTTTCTTT. It specifies CASSPKQGMNTEAFF.

The rearrangement links TRBV27 to TRBJ2-7; tentatively, D is TRBD1 or TRBD2 (5 bases each). Deletions cut 5 bases from V and 2 bases from J, with 19 bases between. The germline V gene encodes CDR1 MNHEY and CDR2 SMNVEV (reference sequence). The CDR3 spans 16 residues. CDR3 sequence: CASSGPGRTIPYEQYF. In DNA form, the CDR3 reads TGTGCCAGCAGTGGCCCGGGACGGACAATACCCTACGAGCAGTACTTC.

The chain is built from TRBV15 and TRBJ1-3, with a possible D match to TRBD1 (6 bases). Germline V gives CDR1 LNHNV, CDR2 YYDKDF (reference sequence). This CDR3 has 14 residues. Trimming shortened V by 1 base and J by 3 bases, and 7 bases separated the two germline ends. The DNA for the CDR3 is TGTGCCACCAGCAGAGGGACAGATGGAAACACCATATATTTT. The encoded protein is CATSRGTDGNTIYF. The complete variable domain, with remaining parts taken from reference TRBV15 and TRBJ1-3, reads DAMVIQNPRYQVTQFGKPVTLSCSQTLNHNVMYWYQQKSSQAPKLLFHYYDKDFNNEADTPDNFQSRRPNTSFCFLDIRSPGLGDTAMYLCATSRGTDGNTIYFGEGSWLTVV.

The rearrangement uses TRBV7-9 and TRBJ1-4; D is perhaps TRBD1 (5 bases). Per germline, CDR1 SEHNR and CDR2 FQNEAQ (reference sequence). This CDR3 region has 15 residues. The germline V and J ends were trimmed by 0 bases and 7 bases, with 12 bases remaining between them. The CDR3 region is CASSLATGWGEKLFF. CDR3 nucleotide sequence: TGTGCCAGCAGCTTAGCCACAGGTTGGGGTGAAAAACTGTTTTTT.

The chain recombines TRBV5-4 with TRBJ1-3, with D unresolved. V lost 0 bases to trimming and J lost 0 bases, with 7 bases between them. The CDR3 contains 15 residues. Germline CDR1 reads SGHNT; CDR2 reads YYREEE (reference sequence). Here the CDR3 reads CASSLGGSSGNTIYF. The CDR3 nucleotides read TGTGCCAGCAGCTTGGGAGGGAGCTCTGGAAACACCATATATTTT. Looking up the rest from reference TRBV5-4 and TRBJ1-3 gives the full variable domain: ETGVTQSPTHLIKTRGQQVTLRCSSQSGHNTVSWYQQALGQGPQFIFQYYREEENGRGNFPPRFSGLQFPNYSSELNVNALELDDSALYLCASSLGGSSGNTIYFGEGSWLTVV.

The rearrangement links TRBV2 to TRBJ2-2; no clear D gene. Trimming stripped 8 bases from V and 2 bases from J, with 12 bases between. Germline CDR1 SNHLY, CDR2 FYNNEI. The CDR3 totals 14 residues. The CDR3 DNA reads as TGTGCCAGCTTCGAAGAAGTTAACACCGGGGAGCTGTTTTTT. Its translation is CASFEEVNTGELFF.

V usage is TRBV10-3 and J usage is TRBJ2-3; 9 bases match TRBD2. The length of the CDR3 is 15 residues. With V trimmed by 10 bases and J by 0 bases, 8 bases remained unmatched. Looked up from germline, CDR1 is ENHRY and CDR2 is SYGVKD. CDR3 sequence: CATMTSGISTDTQYF. The CDR3 region has the DNA TGTGCCACCATGACTAGCGGAATTAGCACAGATACGCAGTATTTT.

This chain connects TRBV6-5 to TRBJ2-3; D is unresolved. The CDR3 contains 14 residues. CDR1 and CDR2 (germline): MNHEY, SVGAGI. V shed 2 bases and J shed 0 bases, with 6 bases lying between them. This CDR3 is CASSYQPSTDTQYF. DNA of the CDR3: TGTGCCAGCAGTTACCAGCCGAGCACAGATACGCAGTATTTT.

The chain uses TRBV15 and TRBJ1-4; the D gene is possibly TRBD1 (5 bases). CDR3 length: 15 amino acids. CDR1 is LNHNV, CDR2 YYDKDF, per germline (reference sequence). V was shortened by 2 bases and J by 1 base, with 8 bases between the two germline ends. The CDR3 loop reads CATSRSGGTNEKLFF. The DNA for the CDR3 is TGTGCCACCAGCAGATCTGGGGGAACTAATGAAAAACTGTTTTTT.

The rearrangement uses TRBV11-2 and TRBJ2-6; D might be TRBD2 (6 bases). This CDR3 comprises 16 residues. With 2 bases removed from V and 0 bases from J, the gap between germline ends came to 8 bases. Germline V lookup: CDR1 SGHAT, CDR2 FQNNGV. The CDR3 spells CASSLSGGSGANVLTF. CDR3 DNA sequence: TGTGCCAGCAGCTTATCCGGGGGCTCTGGGGCCAACGTCCTGACTTTC.

CDR3: CASSEATGSREKLFF. In DNA form, the CDR3 reads TGTGCCAGCAGTGAAGCGACAGGGAGTCGCGAAAAACTGTTTTTT. The chain joins TRBV6-1 to TRBJ1-4; 7 bases line up with TRBD1. The ends lost 0 bases at V and 8 bases at J; junction bases unmatched: 6. Per the germline V gene, CDR1 is MNHNS and CDR2 is SASEGT. This CDR3 contains 15 residues.

V gene TRBV30 combines with J gene TRBJ1-2, with a weak D call TRBD1 (5 bases). Germline CDR1 reads GTSNPN; CDR2 reads SVGIG (reference sequence). Trimming shortened V by 1 base and J by 13 bases, and 13 bases separated the two germline ends. The CDR3 extends over 11 amino acids. CDR3 sequence (DNA): TGTGCCTGGAGTGCCGACAGCTCACTCACCTTC. Its protein product is CAWSADSSLTF.

In this sample, this clone turned up once. This sequence joins TRBV11-2 and TRBJ2-3; 7 nucleotides line up with TRBD2. CDR1 and CDR2 from the germline V gene are SGHAT and FQNNGV. The CDR3 length is 15 residues. V was pared by 8 bases and J by 6 bases, with 14 bases of the junction left unmatched. The CDR3 DNA reads as TGTGCCAGCGACCCGTCCCTCGGGAGGCTCGATACGCAGTATTTT. Translating it yields CASDPSLGRLDTQYF. Using reference TRBV11-2 and TRBJ2-3 for the parts outside the CDR3, the full variable domain is EAGVAQSPRYKIIEKRQSVAFWCNPISGHATLYWYQQILGQGPKLLIQFQNNGVVDDSQLPKDRFSAERLKGVDSTLKIQPAKLEDSAVYLCASDPSLGRLDTQYFGPGTRLTVL.

V usage is TRBV6-5 and J usage is TRBJ2-7; TRBD1 matches 7 bases. The CDR3 extends over 13 amino acids. Unmatched junction bases numbered 7, after V lost 6 bases and J lost 5 bases. The germline CDR1 and CDR2 sequences are MNHEY and SVGAGI. CDR3 sequence: CASRLTGIHEQYF. Here the CDR3 DNA reads TGTGCCAGCAGATTGACAGGGATCCACGAGCAGTACTTC.

The rearrangement links TRBV27 to TRBJ2-1, with D perhaps TRBD1 (6 bases). The CDR3 is 15 amino acids. V was trimmed by 3 bases and J by 7 bases, leaving 16 bases between them. Looked up from germline, CDR1 is MNHEY and CDR2 is SMNVEV (reference sequence). CDR3 protein: CASSFPRGGLNEQFF. The DNA for the CDR3 is TGTGCCAGCAGTTTTCCCAGGGGCGGTCTAAATGAGCAGTTCTTC.

The chain recombines TRBV28 with TRBJ2-7; TRBD1 matches at 8 bases. Germline CDR1 is MDHEN and CDR2 is SYDVKM. The CDR3 covers 15 residues. Unmatched junction bases numbered 8, after V lost 6 bases and J lost 1 base. The CDR3, as DNA: TGTGCCAGCAGCCCATCGGACAGGGTTTCCTACGAGCAGTACTTC. Translation: CASSPSDRVSYEQYF.

This clone has just one count. The V and J genes are TRBV19 and TRBJ1-5; a possible D gene is TRBD1 (5 bases). V lost 11 bases and J 3 bases, leaving 20 bases between the germline ends. Per germline, CDR1 LNHDA and CDR2 SQIVND (reference sequence). The CDR3 is made up of 15 amino acids. In DNA, the CDR3 is TGTGCCGGTGGGGAAACAGGAAGATTCAATCAGCCCCAGCATTTT. This sequence encodes CAGGETGRFNQPQHF.

V is TRBV5-1 and J is TRBJ1-1; 8 bases agree with TRBD1. Germline CDR1 SGHRS, CDR2 YFSETQ. This CDR3 has 15 amino acids. V lost 4 bases and J lost 4; bases outside the gene matches: 9. CDR3 loop: CASSVGQGVGTEAFF. Here the CDR3 DNA reads TGCGCCAGCAGCGTAGGACAGGGTGTAGGCACTGAAGCTTTCTTT.

The chain uses TRBV7-6 and TRBJ2-2; no reliable D call. The CDR3 runs 16 residues. Germline CDR1 reads SGHVS; CDR2 reads FNYEAQ. V gave up 1 base and J gave up 6 bases, with 15 bases separating them. CDR3: CASSLDSPFIAGELFF. The CDR3 DNA reads as TGTGCCAGCAGCTTAGATAGTCCCTTTATCGCCGGGGAGCTGTTTTTT. The full variable domain, its missing parts supplied by reference TRBV7-6 and TRBJ2-2, is GAGVSQSPRYKVTKRGQDVALRCDPISGHVSLYWYRQALGQGPEFLTYFNYEAQQDKSGLPNDRFSAERPEGSISTLTIQRTEQRDSAMYRCASSLDSPFIAGELFFGEGSRLTVL.